This T cell receptor beta chain emerged from a study of T and B cells in COVID-19 patients (dated by TCRdb to about 2020). Looking at the study overall: In this study, adaptive immunity was profiled in COVID-19 patients who either had active infection or had recovered, using TRB and IGH repertoire sequencing of peripheral blood. A recovered cohort was made up of some 18 patients contributing 20 to 25 samples, mostly after mild to moderate COVID-19 managed as outpatients. For the repertoire analyses, the comparison was an age-matched reference group of roughly 40 healthy donors who were negative for COVID-19 antibodies. Comorbidities linked to unfavorable COVID-19 outcome were present in nine tenths of the roughly 20 patients in the active-infection cohort. Of the 20 to 25 patients in the active-infection cohort, 12 were critically ill and needed mechanical ventilation or ECMO. A couple of patients were in both the active and recovered cohorts because samples existed from active disease and from after recovery. A median age of approximately 30 years was recorded in the recovered cohort versus about 70 years in the active-infection cohort. As many as 9 follow-up blood samples were taken per patient, and some of the samples covered different disease stages within the same individual. The repository of TCR and BCR sequences included around 71 time points from 37 patients, and more than 7 million TCR sequences were analysed.

Beyond this particular receptor, the publication reports: The cohort was considered too small for HLA contributions to COVID-19 susceptibility or severity to be assessed. Few blood samples were available from mildly ill patients while symptoms were present, and early samples from severe cases were likewise scarce. TRB repertoires were highly clonal in active COVID-19, whereas diversity and richness at recovery rose above healthy donor levels. A total of 2,331 exclusive TCR clusters, including over 25 low-pGen clusters, were found in the recovered cohort. Patients with COVID-19 were reported to show strongly skewed TRBV/TRBJ gene usage. Specific T cell subsets (CD4+/Treg/CD8+) and sorted SARS-CoV-2-responsive or tetramer+ T cells had not yet been sequenced, and the corresponding sequencing experiments were ongoing. Prospective validation of the reported TCR clusters was stated to be required before clinical use.

The germline V gene (reference sequence) supplies CDR1 LNHDA and CDR2 SQIVND. V lost 3 bases and J lost 4 bases; the stretch between them is 6 bases long. The CDR3 numbers 12 residues from cysteine through phenylalanine. CDR3 DNA only is kept here, 36 bases in frame from base 1. This clonotype is identified as large (0.1 to 1%). This clone's antigen is unknown. The input lacks base qualities; no much larger clone sits a single base away. Sequencing was carried out with an Illumina MiSeq. TRB rearrangements were amplified by multiplex PCR with BIOMED2 TRB-A/B primer pools. Illumina-compatible adapters and 7-nucleotide sample barcodes were attached to the amplicons through two consecutive PCRs. Phusion HS II polymerase was used for all library PCRs. The amplicons were purified from gel with the NucleoSpin Gel and PCR Clean-up kit, measured on Qubit, and combined at 4 to 4.5 nM. Amplicon pool quality was checked on an Agilent 2100 Bioanalyzer before Illumina next-generation sequencing. Processing in the source paper ran as follows. MiXCR 3.0.8 with the default MiXCR reference library was used to annotate TRB rearrangements. Non-productive reads and sequences with fewer than 2 reads were excluded, and each unique CDR3 nucleotide sequence counted as one clone. Clonality, diversity, richness and V-J gene usage were computed in R 3.5.1. GLIPH2 was used to cluster TCRs by CDR3 similarity, and OLGA was used to calculate generation probabilities. GLIPH2 clusters were kept only if they contained at least four unique TCR clonotypes found in at least three individuals. TCRdb's own reprocessing of the public reads used fastp at Q25 and MiXCR and kept productive beta chains. Every distinct CDR3 protein forms one entry, paired with its most common genes and DNA. Clone size and V and J calls follow TCRdb, not the original study. This sample comprises 400 to 500 distinct CDR3 sequences, 24% of them detected only once. Approximately 33% of the sample goes to the ten largest clones.

TRB repertoires were amplified using roughly 240-550 ng of genomic DNA isolated from blood. The specimen was blood. This sequence was found in a human donor with active COVID-19. The rearranged segments are TRBV19 and TRBJ1-1; no confident D gene assignment can be made. Read as DNA, the sequence is TGTGCCAGTAGTATGGGCAGCACTGAAGCTTTCTTT. Translated, it gives CASSMGSTEAFF.